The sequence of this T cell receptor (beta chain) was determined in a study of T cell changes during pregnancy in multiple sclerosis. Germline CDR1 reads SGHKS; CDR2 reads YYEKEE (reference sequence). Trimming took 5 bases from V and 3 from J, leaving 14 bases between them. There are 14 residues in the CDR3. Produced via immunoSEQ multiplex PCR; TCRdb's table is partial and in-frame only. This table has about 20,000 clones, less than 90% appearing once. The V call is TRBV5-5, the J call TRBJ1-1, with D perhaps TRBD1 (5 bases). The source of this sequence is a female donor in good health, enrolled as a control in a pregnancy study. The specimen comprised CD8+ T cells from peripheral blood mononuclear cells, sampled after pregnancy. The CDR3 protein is CASSRYRGDTEAFF. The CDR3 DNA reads TGTGCCAGCAGTCGCTATCGGGGGGACACTGAAGCTTTCTTT.